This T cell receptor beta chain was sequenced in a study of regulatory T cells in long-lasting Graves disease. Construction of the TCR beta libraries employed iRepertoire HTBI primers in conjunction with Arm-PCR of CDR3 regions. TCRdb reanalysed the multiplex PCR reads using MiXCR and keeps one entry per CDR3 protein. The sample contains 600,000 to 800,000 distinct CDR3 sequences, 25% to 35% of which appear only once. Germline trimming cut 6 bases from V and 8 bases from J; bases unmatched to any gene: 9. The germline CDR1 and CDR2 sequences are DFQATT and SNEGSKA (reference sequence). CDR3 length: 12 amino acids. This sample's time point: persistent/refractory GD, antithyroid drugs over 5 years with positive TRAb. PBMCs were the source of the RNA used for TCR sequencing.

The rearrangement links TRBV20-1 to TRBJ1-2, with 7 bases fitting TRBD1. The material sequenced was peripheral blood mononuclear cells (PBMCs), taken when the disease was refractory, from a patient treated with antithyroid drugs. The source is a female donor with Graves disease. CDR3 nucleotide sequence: TGCAGTGCCGCGACAGGGTCAGGAGGCTACACCTTC. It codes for CSAATGSGGYTF.